Following are 2 T cell receptor beta chains from one sample sequenced in a study of blood T cell repertoires in COVID-19. The method was immunoSEQ multiplex PCR; TCRdb's version includes in-frame clones alone and lacks a portion of them. The table includes some 260,000 clones, 88% detected once. Sequencing was performed on peripheral blood. The receptors derive from a woman between 40 and 50 years old who had recovered from COVID-19.

The chain recombines TRBV25-1 with TRBJ1-1; tentatively, D is TRBD1 (6 bases). The CDR3 sequence is 13 residues long. Trimming cost V 4 bases and J 5 bases, with 11 bases left between them. Looked up from germline, CDR1 is MGHDK and CDR2 is SYGVNS. The CDR3 reads CASSGTGSTEAFF. CDR3 bases: TGTGCCAGCAGTGGAACAGGGAGTACTGAAGCTTTCTTT.

The rearrangement joins TRBV3-1 (or the pseudogene TRBV3-2) to TRBJ2-2, with TRBD2 matching over 13 bases. CDR1 and CDR2 from the germline V gene are LGHDT and YNNKEL (reference sequence). Trimming removed 4 bases from V and 6 bases from J; junction bases left unmatched: 17. The CDR3 contains 20 residues. CDR3 nucleotide sequence: TGTGCCAGCAGCCCCCAGGGGACTAGCGGGGCCCAACTGGTTTCCGGGGAGCTGTTTTTT. This translates into CASSPQGTSGAQLVSGELFF.